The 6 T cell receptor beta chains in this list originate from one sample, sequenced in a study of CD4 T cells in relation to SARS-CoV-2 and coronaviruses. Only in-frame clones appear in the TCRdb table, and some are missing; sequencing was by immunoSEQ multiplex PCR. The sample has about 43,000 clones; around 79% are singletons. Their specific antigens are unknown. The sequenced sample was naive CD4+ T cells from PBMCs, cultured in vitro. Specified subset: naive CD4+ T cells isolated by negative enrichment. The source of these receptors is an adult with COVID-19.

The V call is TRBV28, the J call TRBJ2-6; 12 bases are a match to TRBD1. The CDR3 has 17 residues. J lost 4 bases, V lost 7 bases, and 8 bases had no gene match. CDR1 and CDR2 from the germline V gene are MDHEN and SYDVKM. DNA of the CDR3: TGTGCCAGCAAGCCGGGACAGGGGGCGGGAGGGGCCAACGTCCTGACTTTC. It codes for CASKPGQGAGGANVLTF.

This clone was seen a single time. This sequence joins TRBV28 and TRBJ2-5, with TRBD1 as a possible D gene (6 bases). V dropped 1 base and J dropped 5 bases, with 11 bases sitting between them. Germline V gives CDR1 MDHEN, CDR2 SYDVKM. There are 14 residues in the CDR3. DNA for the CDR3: TGTGCCAGCAGTTTATTCCAGGGGCGGGAGACCCAGTACTTC. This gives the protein CASSLFQGRETQYF.

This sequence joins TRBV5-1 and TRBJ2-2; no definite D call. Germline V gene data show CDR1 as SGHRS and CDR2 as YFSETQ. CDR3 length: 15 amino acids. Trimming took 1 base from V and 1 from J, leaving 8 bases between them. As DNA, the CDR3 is TGCGCCAGCAGCTTGTATGCAGGGAACACCGGGGAGCTGTTTTTT. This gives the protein CASSLYAGNTGELFF.

The CDR3 coding sequence is TGTGCCAGTAGTATGCAATTGGGTGAGACCCAGTACTTC. Protein: CASSMQLGETQYF. V is TRBV19 and J is TRBJ2-5, with D hard to call. The germline V and J ends were trimmed by 3 bases and 5 bases, with 10 bases remaining between them. The length of the CDR3 is 13 residues. CDR1 is LNHDA and CDR2 is SQIVND in the germline V gene (reference sequence).

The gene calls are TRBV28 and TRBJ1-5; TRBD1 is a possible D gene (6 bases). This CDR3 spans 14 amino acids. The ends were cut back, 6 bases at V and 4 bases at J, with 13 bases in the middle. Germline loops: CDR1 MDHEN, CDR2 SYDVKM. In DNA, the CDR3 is TGTGCCAGCAGCCTGGGGGGCAGAAATCAGCCCCAGCATTTT. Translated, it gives CASSLGGRNQPQHF.

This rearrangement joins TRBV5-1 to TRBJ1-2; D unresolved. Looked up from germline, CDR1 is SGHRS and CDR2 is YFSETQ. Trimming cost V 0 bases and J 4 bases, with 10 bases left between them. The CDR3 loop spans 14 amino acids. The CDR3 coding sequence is TGCGCCAGCAGCTTGGCCCCCCTCGGCTATGGCTACACCTTC. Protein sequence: CASSLAPLGYGYTF.